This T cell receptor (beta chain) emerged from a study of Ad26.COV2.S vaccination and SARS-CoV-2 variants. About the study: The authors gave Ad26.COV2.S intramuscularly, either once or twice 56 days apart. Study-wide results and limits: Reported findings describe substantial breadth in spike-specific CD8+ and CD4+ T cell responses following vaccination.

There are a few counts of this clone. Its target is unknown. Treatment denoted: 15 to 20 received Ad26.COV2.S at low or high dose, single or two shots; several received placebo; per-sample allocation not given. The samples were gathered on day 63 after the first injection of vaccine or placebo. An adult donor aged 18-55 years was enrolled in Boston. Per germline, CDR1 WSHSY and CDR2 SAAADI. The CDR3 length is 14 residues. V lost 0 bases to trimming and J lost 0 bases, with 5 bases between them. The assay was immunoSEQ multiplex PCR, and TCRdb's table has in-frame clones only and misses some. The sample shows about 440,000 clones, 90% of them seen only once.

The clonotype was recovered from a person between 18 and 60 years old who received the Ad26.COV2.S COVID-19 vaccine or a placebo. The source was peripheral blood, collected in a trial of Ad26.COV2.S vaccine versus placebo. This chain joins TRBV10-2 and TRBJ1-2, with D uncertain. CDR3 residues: CASSESWTNYGYTF. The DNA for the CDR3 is TGCGCCAGCAGTGAGTCATGGACTAACTATGGCTACACCTTC.